One sample yielded the 17 T cell receptor beta chains listed below, sequenced in a study of cytomegalovirus exposure and HLA in healthy donors. 13 Jbeta primers and 60 Vbeta primers were used for the PCR. TCRdb's copy holds only in-frame clones and misses some; the assay was immunoSEQ multiplex PCR. The sample shows about 150,000 clones, approximately 69% of them seen only once. Sequenced input: PBMCs. Receptor source: a man in his thirties or forties in good health and CMV-seronegative.

The chain carries TRBV6-5 and TRBJ2-3; tentative D call: TRBD2 (6 bases). V dropped 0 bases and J dropped 3 bases, with 7 bases sitting between them. Germline loops: CDR1 MNHEY, CDR2 SVGAGI. This CDR3 is built from 14 residues. The CDR3 spells CASSYSGRTDTQYF. DNA of the CDR3: TGTGCCAGCAGTTACTCGGGGAGGACAGATACGCAGTATTTT.

In its sample, this clone was seen once. The junction shows a germline mismatch at one end, possibly a read error. The J gene is TRBJ2-6, the V gene TRBV7-9; the D gene is possibly TRBD2 (7 bases). The length of the CDR3 is 17 residues. The germline CDR1 and CDR2 sequences are SEHNR and FQNEAQ (reference sequence). This CDR3 is CSSSLVGGATGANVLTF. The CDR3 DNA reads TGTTCCAGCAGCTTAGTGGGGGGGGCGACTGGGGCCAACGTCCTGACTTTC.

This rearrangement joins TRBV6-1 to TRBJ2-7; 8 nucleotides line up with TRBD1. CDR3 length: 17 amino acids. Trimming at V came to 4 bases and at J to 4 bases, leaving 15 bases not matched to a gene. In germline, CDR1 is MNHNS, CDR2 SASEGT. In DNA, the CDR3 is TGTGCCAGCAGTGTTTCCGGATGGACAGGGAATATTTACGAGCAGTACTTC. Amino acids: CASSVSGWTGNIYEQYF.

V usage is TRBV4-3 and J usage is TRBJ2-7; tentatively, D is TRBD1 (6 bases). CDR1 LGHNA and CDR2 YSLEER come from the germline V gene. V gave up 1 base and J gave up 1 base, with 11 bases separating them. The CDR3 is 15 amino acids. The CDR3 loop reads CASSQGVTGSYEQYF. The CDR3 bases are TGCGCCAGCAGCCAAGGGGTGACAGGTTCCTACGAGCAGTACTTC.

The chain couples TRBV25-1 to TRBJ1-1, with D perhaps matching TRBD1 (5 bases). CDR3 size: 15 residues. Trimming removed 4 bases at V and 1 base at J, with 13 bases between. Germline assignment: CDR1 MGHDK and CDR2 SYGVNS. CDR3 in amino acids: CASSAPPTGNTEAFF. The CDR3 bases are TGTGCCAGCAGTGCCCCTCCAACAGGGAACACTGAAGCTTTCTTT.

The V call is TRBV30, the J call TRBJ1-5, with unresolved D. V dropped 5 bases and J dropped 4 bases, with 12 bases sitting between them. From germline, CDR1 is GTSNPN and CDR2 SVGIG (reference sequence). The CDR3 is 13 residues long. CDR3 coding DNA: TGTGCCTGGGCGATAGGAGGGAATCAGCCCCAGCATTTT. It is translated as CAWAIGGNQPQHF.

The chain has TRBV9 and TRBJ2-1; a weak D match, TRBD1 (6 bases). The CDR3 spans 15 residues. V lost 0 bases and J 1 base, leaving 8 bases between the germline ends. CDR1 and CDR2 from the germline V gene are SGDLS and YYNGEE. The CDR3 region has the DNA TGTGCCAGCAGCGTAGACGGGACATCCTACAATGAGCAGTTCTTC. The encoded protein is CASSVDGTSYNEQFF. The complete variable domain, with remaining parts taken from reference TRBV9 and TRBJ2-1, reads DSGVTQTPKHLITATGQRVTLRCSPRSGDLSVYWYQQSLDQGLQFLIQYYNGEERAKGNILERFSAQQFPDLHSELNLSSLELGDSALYFCASSVDGTSYNEQFFGPGTRLTVL.

V gene TRBV5-1 combines with J gene TRBJ2-4; tentatively, D is TRBD1 (6 bases). The germline V and J ends were trimmed by 4 bases and 7 bases, with 18 bases remaining between them. CDR1 SGHRS and CDR2 YFSETQ come from the germline V gene. The CDR3 has 15 residues. The CDR3 nucleotides are TGCGCCAGCAGCCAGGTCCCACAGGGCGACAACATTCAGTACTTC. Translating it yields CASSQVPQGDNIQYF.

The V gene is TRBV27, the J gene TRBJ2-7; 8 bases are a match to TRBD1. The ends lost 8 bases at V and 2 bases at J; junction bases unmatched: 8. Germline-derived CDR1 and CDR2 are MNHEY and SMNVEV (reference sequence). This CDR3 is 14 amino acids long. The CDR3 loop is CASSLGQDTYEQYF. The CDR3 nucleotides are TGTGCCAGCTCCCTGGGACAGGACACCTACGAGCAGTACTTC.

The chain uses TRBV6-4 and TRBJ1-2, with TRBD1 matching over 9 bases. Germline V gene data show CDR1 as MRHNA and CDR2 as SNTAGT. The junction had 9 bases not matched to a gene; V was cut back by 6 bases and J by 4 bases. The CDR3 totals 15 residues. The CDR3 DNA reads as TGTGCCAGCAGCCCGGATGGGACAGGGCCCTATGGCTACACCTTC. Protein product: CASSPDGTGPYGYTF.

The chain combines TRBV2 with TRBJ2-7, with TRBD2 identical over 11 bases. This CDR3 has 15 residues. In germline, CDR1 is SNHLY, CDR2 FYNNEI. J gave up 4 bases and V 3 bases, and 5 bases lay outside the gene matches. The CDR3 bases are TGTGCCAGCAGTGAGACTAGCGGGGAGAGGTACGAGCAGTACTTC. Translation: CASSETSGERYEQYF.

CDR3 DNA: TGTGCCAGCAGGGACAGGAACACCTACGAGCAGTACTTC. Amino acids: CASRDRNTYEQYF. The chain couples TRBV27 to TRBJ2-7; 7 bases align to TRBD1. This CDR3 has 13 residues. V gave up 6 bases and J gave up 2 bases; unmatched junction bases: 4. Germline-derived CDR1 and CDR2 are MNHEY and SMNVEV (reference sequence).

The J gene is TRBJ2-1, the V gene TRBV5-1, with a possible D match to TRBD1 (6 bases). Trimming pared 3 bases from V and 7 bases from J, leaving 14 bases between. Germline V gene data show CDR1 as SGHRS and CDR2 as YFSETQ. The CDR3 runs 14 residues. The CDR3 protein is CASSYSLTGNEQFF. CDR3 in DNA: TGCGCCAGCAGCTATTCCCTAACAGGGAATGAGCAGTTCTTC. Combining the CDR3 with reference TRBV5-1 and TRBJ2-1 gives the whole variable domain KAGVTQTPRYLIKTRGQQVTLSCSPISGHRSVSWYQQTPGQGLQFLFEYFSETQRNKGNFPGRFSGRQFSNSRSEMNVSTLELGDSALYLCASSYSLTGNEQFFGPGTRLTVL.

The chain employs TRBV25-1 and TRBJ2-7; D not resolved. The V gene lost 3 bases and the J gene lost 0 bases, with 9 bases spanning the gap. There are 14 residues in the CDR3. Germline values: CDR1 MGHDK, CDR2 SYGVNS. CDR3 protein: CASSDGSVSYEQYF. The CDR3 nucleotides read TGTGCCAGCAGTGACGGGTCGGTCTCCTACGAGCAGTACTTC.

The V call is TRBV2, the J call TRBJ2-5; D possibly corresponds to TRBD2 (6 bases). Germline loops: CDR1 SNHLY, CDR2 FYNNEI. This CDR3 comprises 12 residues. Between the trimmed V and J ends, which lost 6 bases and 5 bases, there was a span of 10 bases. DNA for the CDR3: TGTGCCAGCAGCTTGGCGGGGGAGACCCAGTACTTC. It translates to CASSLAGETQYF.

The chain combines TRBV11-2 with TRBJ2-3, with 11 bases that match TRBD2. Germline V gene sequence: CDR1 SGHAT, CDR2 FQNNGV. The CDR3 loop spans 20 amino acids. Trimming at V came to 0 bases and at J to 0 bases, leaving 11 bases not matched to a gene. CDR3 DNA sequence: TGTGCCAGCAGCTTAGATCTACTAGCGGGGGTTTATCCTAGCACAGATACGCAGTATTTT. As protein: CASSLDLLAGVYPSTDTQYF.

This chain connects TRBV27 to TRBJ1-1; the match to TRBD1 covers 7 bases. The CDR3 extends over 15 amino acids. The germline V gene has CDR1 MNHEY and CDR2 SMNVEV (reference sequence). After removal of 2 bases from V and 3 bases from J, the junction contained 6 bases not matched to a gene. DNA for the CDR3: TGTGCCAGCAGTTTAGAGGCAGGGGGTTACACTGAAGCTTTCTTT. This translates into CASSLEAGGYTEAFF.